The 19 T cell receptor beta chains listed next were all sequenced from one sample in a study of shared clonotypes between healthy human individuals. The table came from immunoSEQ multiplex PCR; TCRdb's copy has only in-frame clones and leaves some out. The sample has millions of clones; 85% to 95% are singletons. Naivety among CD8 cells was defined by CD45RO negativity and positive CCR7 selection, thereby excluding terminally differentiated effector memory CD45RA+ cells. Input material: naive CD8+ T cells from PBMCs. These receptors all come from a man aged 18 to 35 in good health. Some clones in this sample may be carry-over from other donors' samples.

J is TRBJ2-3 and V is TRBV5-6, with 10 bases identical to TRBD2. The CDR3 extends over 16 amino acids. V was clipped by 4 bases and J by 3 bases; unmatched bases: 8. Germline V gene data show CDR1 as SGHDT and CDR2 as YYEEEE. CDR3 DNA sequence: TGTGCCAGCAGCGTTCAGCGGGAGGGCCGGACAGATACGCAGTATTTT. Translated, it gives CASSVQREGRTDTQYF.

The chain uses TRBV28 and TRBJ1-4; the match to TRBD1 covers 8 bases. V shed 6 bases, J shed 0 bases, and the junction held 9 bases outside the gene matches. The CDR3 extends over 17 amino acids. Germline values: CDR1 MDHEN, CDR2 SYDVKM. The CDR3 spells CASSHDRGITTNEKLFF. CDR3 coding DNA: TGTGCCAGCAGCCATGACAGGGGTATAACAACTAATGAAAAACTGTTTTTT.

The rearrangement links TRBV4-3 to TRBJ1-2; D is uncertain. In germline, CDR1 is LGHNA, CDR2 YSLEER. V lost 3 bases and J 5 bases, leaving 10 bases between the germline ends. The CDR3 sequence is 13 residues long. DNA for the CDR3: TGCGCCAGCAGCCACAAGAGCGGATATGGCTACACCTTC. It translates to CASSHKSGYGYTF.

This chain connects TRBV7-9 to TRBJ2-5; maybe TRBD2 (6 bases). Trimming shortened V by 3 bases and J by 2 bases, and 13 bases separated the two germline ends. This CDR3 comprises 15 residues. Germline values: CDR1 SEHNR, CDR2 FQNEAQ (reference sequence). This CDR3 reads CASSFPRGTQETQYF. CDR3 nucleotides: TGTGCCAGCAGCTTTCCCCGGGGGACTCAAGAGACCCAGTACTTC.

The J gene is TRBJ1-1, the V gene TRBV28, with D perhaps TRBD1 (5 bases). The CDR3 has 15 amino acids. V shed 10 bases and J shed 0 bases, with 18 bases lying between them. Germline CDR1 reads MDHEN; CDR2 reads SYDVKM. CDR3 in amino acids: CATTWGGRMNTEAFF. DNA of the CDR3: TGTGCCACCACATGGGGGGGGAGGATGAACACTGAAGCTTTCTTT.

This CDR3 is CASRPRDTYEQYF. CDR3 nucleotides: TGTGCCAGCAGACCCCGGGACACGTACGAGCAGTACTTC. The gene calls are TRBV7-9 and TRBJ2-7; possibly TRBD1 for D (6 bases). This CDR3 region has 13 residues. Germline values: CDR1 SEHNR, CDR2 FQNEAQ (reference sequence). The V and J ends lost 6 bases and 4 bases respectively, with 13 bases between them.

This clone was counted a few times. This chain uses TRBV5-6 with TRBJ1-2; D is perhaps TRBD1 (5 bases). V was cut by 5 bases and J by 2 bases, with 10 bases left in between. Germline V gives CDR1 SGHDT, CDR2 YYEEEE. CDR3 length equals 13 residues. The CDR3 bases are TGTGCCAGCAGTTACGACAGCAACTATGGCTACACCTTC. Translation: CASSYDSNYGYTF. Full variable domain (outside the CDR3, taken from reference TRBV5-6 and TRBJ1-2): DAGVTQSPTHLIKTRGQQVTLRCSPKSGHDTVSWYQQALGQGPQFIFQYYEEEERQRGNFPDRFSGHQFPNYSSELNVNALLLGDSALYLCASSYDSNYGYTFGSGTRLTVV.

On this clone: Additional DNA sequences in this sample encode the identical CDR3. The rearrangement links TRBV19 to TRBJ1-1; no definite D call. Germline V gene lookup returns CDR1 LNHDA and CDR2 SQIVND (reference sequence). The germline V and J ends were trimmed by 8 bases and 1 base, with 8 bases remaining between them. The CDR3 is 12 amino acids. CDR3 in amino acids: CASRRGNTEAFF. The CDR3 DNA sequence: TGTGCCAGTCGCCGGGGGAACACTGAAGCTTTCTTT.

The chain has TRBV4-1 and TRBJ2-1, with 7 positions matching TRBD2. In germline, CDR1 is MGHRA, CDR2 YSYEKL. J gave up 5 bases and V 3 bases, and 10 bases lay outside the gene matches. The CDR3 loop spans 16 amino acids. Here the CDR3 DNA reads TGCGCCAGCAGCCAGGACGAGCGGGACGCTCACAATGAGCAGTTCTTC. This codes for CASSQDERDAHNEQFF.

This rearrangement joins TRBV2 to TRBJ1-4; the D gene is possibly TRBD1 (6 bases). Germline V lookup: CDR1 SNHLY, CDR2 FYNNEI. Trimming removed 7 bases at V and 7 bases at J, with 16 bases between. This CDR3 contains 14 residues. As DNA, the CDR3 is TGTGCCAGCATAGAGTTGGACAGAAGTGAAAAACTGTTTTTT. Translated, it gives CASIELDRSEKLFF.

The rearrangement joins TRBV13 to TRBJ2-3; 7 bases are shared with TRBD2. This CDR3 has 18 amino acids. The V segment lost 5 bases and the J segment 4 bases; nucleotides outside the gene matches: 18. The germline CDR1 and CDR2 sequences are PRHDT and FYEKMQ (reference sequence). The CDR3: CASSPLPILASSADTQYF. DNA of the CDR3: TGTGCCAGCAGCCCCCTCCCAATACTAGCGTCTTCCGCAGATACGCAGTATTTT.

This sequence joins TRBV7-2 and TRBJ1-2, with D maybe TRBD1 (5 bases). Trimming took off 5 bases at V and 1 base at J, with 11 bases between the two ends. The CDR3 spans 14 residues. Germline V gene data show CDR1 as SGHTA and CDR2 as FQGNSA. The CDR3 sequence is CASSKTDNNYGYTF. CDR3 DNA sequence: TGTGCCAGCAGCAAGACAGATAATAACTATGGCTACACCTTC.

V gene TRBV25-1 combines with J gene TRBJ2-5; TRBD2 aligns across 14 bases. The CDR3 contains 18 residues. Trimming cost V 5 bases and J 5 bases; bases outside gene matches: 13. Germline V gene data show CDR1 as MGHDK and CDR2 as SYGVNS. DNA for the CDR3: TGTGCCAGCAGTAGTCCGCGACTAGCGGGAGGGCCGGGGGAGACCCAGTACTTC. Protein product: CASSSPRLAGGPGETQYF.

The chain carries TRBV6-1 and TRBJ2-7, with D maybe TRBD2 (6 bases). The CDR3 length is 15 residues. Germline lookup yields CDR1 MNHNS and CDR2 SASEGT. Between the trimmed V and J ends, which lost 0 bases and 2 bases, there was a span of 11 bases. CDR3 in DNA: TGTGCCAGCAGTGAAGCGGGACTTCAAACCTACGAGCAGTACTTC. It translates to CASSEAGLQTYEQYF.

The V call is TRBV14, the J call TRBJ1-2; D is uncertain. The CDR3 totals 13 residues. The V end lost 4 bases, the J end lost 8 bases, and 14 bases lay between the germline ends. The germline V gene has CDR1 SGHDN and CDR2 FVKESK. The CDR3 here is CASSPWRVRGYTF. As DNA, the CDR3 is TGTGCCAGCAGCCCATGGCGGGTCCGGGGCTACACCTTC.

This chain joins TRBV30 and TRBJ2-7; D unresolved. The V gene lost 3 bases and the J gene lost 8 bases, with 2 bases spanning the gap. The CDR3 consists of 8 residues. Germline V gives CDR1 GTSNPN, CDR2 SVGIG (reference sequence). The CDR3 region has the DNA TGTGCCTGGAGCCAGCAGTACTTC. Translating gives CAWSQQYF.

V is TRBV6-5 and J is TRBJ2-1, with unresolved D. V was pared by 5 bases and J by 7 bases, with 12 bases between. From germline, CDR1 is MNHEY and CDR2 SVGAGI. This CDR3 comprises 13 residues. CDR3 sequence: CASSPNGNNEQFF. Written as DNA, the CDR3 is TGTGCCAGCAGTCCCAATGGAAATAATGAGCAGTTCTTC.

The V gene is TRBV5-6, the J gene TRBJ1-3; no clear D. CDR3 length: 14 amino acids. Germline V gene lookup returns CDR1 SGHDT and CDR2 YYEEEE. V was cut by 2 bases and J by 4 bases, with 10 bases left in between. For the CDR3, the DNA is TGTGCCAGCAGCTTTGGCAGTCCCGGAAACACCATATATTTT. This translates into CASSFGSPGNTIYF.

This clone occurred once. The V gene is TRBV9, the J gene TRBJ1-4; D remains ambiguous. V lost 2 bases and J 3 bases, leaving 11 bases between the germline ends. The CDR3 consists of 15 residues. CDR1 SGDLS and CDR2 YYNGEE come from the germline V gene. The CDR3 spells CASSVLGRANEKLFF. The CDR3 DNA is TGTGCCAGCAGCGTTTTAGGACGGGCTAATGAAAAACTGTTTTTT. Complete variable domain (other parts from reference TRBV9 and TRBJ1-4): DSGVTQTPKHLITATGQRVTLRCSPRSGDLSVYWYQQSLDQGLQFLIQYYNGEERAKGNILERFSAQQFPDLHSELNLSSLELGDSALYFCASSVLGRANEKLFFGSGTQLSVL.